This T cell receptor beta chain came from a study of blood T cell repertoires in COVID-19. This clone was detected once. Data came from immunoSEQ multiplex PCR; TCRdb stores just in-frame clones and leaves some out. Counted here are tens of thousands of clones, about 85% occurring once; the ten biggest clones make up around 13%. CDR3 length: 14 residues. Trimming took 1 base from V and 7 from J, leaving 13 bases between them. Germline values: CDR1 SGHNT, CDR2 YENEEA. Sequencing was performed on peripheral blood. The sequence was obtained from a human donor with acute or convalescent COVID-19. The donor label of this sample is uncertain. This sequence joins TRBV11-3 and TRBJ1-2; perhaps TRBD1 as D (5 bases). For the CDR3, the DNA is TGTGCCAGCAGCTTAGGCGGGGGAGGGGTTGGCTACACCTTC. Protein: CASSLGGGGVGYTF.